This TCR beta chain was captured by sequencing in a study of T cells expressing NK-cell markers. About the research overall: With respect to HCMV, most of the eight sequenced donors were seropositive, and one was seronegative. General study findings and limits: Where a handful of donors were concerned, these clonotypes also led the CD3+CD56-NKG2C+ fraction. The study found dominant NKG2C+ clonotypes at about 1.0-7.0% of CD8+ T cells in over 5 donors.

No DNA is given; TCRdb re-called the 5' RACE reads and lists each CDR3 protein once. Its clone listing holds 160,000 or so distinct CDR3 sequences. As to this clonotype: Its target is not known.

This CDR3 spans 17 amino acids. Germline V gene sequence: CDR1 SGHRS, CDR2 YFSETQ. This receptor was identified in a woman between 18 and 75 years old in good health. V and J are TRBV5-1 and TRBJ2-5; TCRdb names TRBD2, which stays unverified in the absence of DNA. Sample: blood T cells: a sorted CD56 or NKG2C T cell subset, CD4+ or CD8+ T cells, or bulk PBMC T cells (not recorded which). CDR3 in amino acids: CASSSWTSGGFQETQYF.